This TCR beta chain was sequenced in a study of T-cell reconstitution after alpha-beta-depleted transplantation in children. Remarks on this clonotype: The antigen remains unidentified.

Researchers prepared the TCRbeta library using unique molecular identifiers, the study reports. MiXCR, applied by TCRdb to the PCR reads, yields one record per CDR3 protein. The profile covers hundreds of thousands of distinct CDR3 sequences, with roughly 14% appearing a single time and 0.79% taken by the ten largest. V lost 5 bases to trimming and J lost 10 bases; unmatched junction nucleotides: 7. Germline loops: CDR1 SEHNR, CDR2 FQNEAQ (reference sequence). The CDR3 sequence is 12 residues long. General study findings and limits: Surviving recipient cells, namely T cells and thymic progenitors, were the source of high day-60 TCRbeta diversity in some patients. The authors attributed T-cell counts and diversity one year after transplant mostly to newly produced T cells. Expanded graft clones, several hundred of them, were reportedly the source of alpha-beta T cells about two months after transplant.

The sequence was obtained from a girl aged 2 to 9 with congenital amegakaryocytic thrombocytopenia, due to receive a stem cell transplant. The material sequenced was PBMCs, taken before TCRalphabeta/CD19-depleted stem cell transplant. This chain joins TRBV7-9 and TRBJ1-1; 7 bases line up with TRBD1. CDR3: CASSDGTGVAFF. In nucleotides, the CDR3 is TGTGCCAGCAGCGACGGCACAGGGGTAGCTTTCTTT.